This T cell receptor beta chain derives from a study of blood T cell repertoires in COVID-19. As for the study in general: Sites in the United States, Italy and Spain provided acute and convalescent COVID-19 samples. The cDNA or gDNA used as material had been derived from T cells, B-cell-depleted T cells, or PBMCs.

Per the study methods: Amplified reference gene primers provided the basis for estimating nucleated cell counts. Assay used: immunoSEQ multiplex PCR; TCRdb lists only in-frame clones, some missing. V, J and clone size reflect that table, while D and trimming were determined from the DNA. The data contain 50,000 or so clones, about nine tenths of them singletons. Germline V gene lookup returns CDR1 MGHRA and CDR2 YSYEKL. The length of the CDR3 is 15 residues. J was trimmed by 5 bases and V by 5 bases; bases with no gene match: 5. The specimen sequenced was peripheral blood. The chain recombines TRBV4-1 with TRBJ1-4; 10 nucleotides agree with TRBD1. The sequence derives from a human donor in a cohort sampled during active COVID-19. The CDR3 nucleotides read TGCGCCAGCAGCTTTCCGGGACAGGGGAATGAAAAACTGTTTTTT. This codes for CASSFPGQGNEKLFF.